What follows is one T cell receptor (beta chain) and its context. This clonotype has a handful of counts. There is no known antigen for this receptor. The input lacks base qualities; no much larger clone sits a single base away. The sample belongs to a study of blood T cells in healthy people across ages (dated by TCRdb to about 2015). Describing the broader study: In model experiments, template switching captured about one uniquely barcoded TCR beta cDNA molecule for every two T cells. The donors were divided into four age groups: young (average roughly 17 years), middle-aged (roughly 40), aged (approximately 62) and long-lived (roughly 86). The study analyzed two additional independent replicas of 1 million unique cDNA reads from the same blood draw for two donors, one aged 18 to 30 and one aged 80 or older. To track age-related changes in TCR beta repertoire diversity, the study relied on deep sequencing normalized with unique cDNA molecular identifiers.

Donors were 30 to 45 systemically healthy Caucasian individuals from Russia aged roughly 6 to 95 years. Each donor gave 8 to 10 milliliters of peripheral blood, collected into EDTA-treated Vacutainer tubes. Ficoll-Paque density-gradient centrifugation was used to isolate PBMCs, with at least 7 million obtained per sample. Trizol reagent was used to extract total RNA from the PBMCs, yielding at least 6 micrograms per sample. Naive CD45RAhigh/CD27high T cell percentages were measured by flow cytometry on a PBMC aliquot from every donor. The CDR3 runs 15 amino acids, cysteine and phenylalanine included. Just CDR3 DNA is preserved here, 45 bases in frame from base 1. V and J lose 5 bases and 5 bases, and a span of 15 bases separates them. As encoded in the germline V gene (reference sequence), CDR1 is LNHDA while CDR2 is SQIVND. What the research found in general, with its limitations: Bulk unsorted PBMC profiling prevented conclusive comparison of naive and antigen-experienced compartments. The CMV infection status of donors was not known, potentially confounding age-related changes in expanded clonotypes. Compared with the aged group, the long-lived group had more naive CD4+ T cells, fewer expanded clones and increased TCR diversity, a pattern suggesting age selection. Observed TCR beta diversity per million T cells fell roughly linearly with age, and a significant reduction was already apparent by age around 44. A strong correlation was found between observed TCR beta diversity and the percentage of naive T cells measured by flow cytometry. Estimates of total diversity from one million sequenced T cells were regarded as lower bounds and underestimates.

The library was obtained by 5' RACE. TCRdb shows the sequencer as Illumina HiSeq 2500. A second PCR of about 6 to 11 cycles was performed with a sample-barcoded 5' primer and a J-beta primer mix. A unique molecular identifier was introduced onto each TCR beta cDNA molecule by a template-switch 5' adaptor carrying 12 random nucleotides. At least 3 million CDR3-containing paired-end reads were obtained from each sample. All of the RNA was converted into first-strand cDNA using the Mint cDNA synthesis kit, with a TRBC-specific oligonucleotide serving as the primer. Following uracil-DNA glycosylase treatment, all cDNA underwent a first 18-cycle PCR with the universal primers M1SS and BC2_uni_R. As for how the authors treated the data: Each sample was normalized by randomly selecting 1 million high-quality reads, each carrying a distinct molecular identifier. Instead of being binned into consensus sequences, reads with shared molecular identifiers were discarded. MiTCR, with a Q25 quality threshold and the strictest error-elimination algorithm, was used for CDR3 identification, clonotype clustering and error correction. A nonparametric unseen species model using Euler transformation provided a lower-bound estimate of total TCR beta diversity. The public reads were run again by TCRdb, first through fastp at Q25 and then through MiXCR, and only productive beta chains were kept. Merged by CDR3 protein, the rows form single entries marked with the most common genes and DNA. The V and J calls and clone size come from TCRdb's table, not from the authors' own analysis. The sample data list 600,000 to 900,000 distinct CDR3 sequences, and under 30% of these were observed just once. 2.5% to 3.5% of the sample rests with the top ten.

These sequences were also reported in another study, on T cells of mothers and their children. Drawing on the second study: Donors were nine systemically healthy Caucasian individuals: three mothers and their six children. cDNA synthesis consumed the entire amount of extracted RNA, loaded at about 1.5 ug RNA in each 15 ul reaction. In the second PCR, the M1S primer added sample barcodes and 2-4 random nucleotides. More than 9 million TCR beta CDR3 reads were obtained from each mother, and approximately 3 million reads were obtained from each child. Thymic selection shapes the output of TCR recombination in a similar way in related and unrelated pairs, and inherited differences have a minor effect. Related mother-child pairs always showed normalized repertoire overlap that was slightly higher than in unrelated mother-child pairs, though the difference was never significant. Persistent microchimeric T cell clones were not detected, at a sensitivity of around 95 clones per million clonotypes. To look for features that set related mother-child pairs apart from unrelated individuals, the researchers ran deep NGS to compare the TCR beta repertoires of mothers and children. On average, the children were around 11 +/- 4 years old, while the mothers were about 40 +/- 4 years old. Libraries were sequenced on Illumina HiSeq 2000 with 100+100 nt paired-end reads after adapter ligation with NEBNext reagents. Mother and child libraries were prepared a month apart and sequenced in separate runs to prevent cross-contamination. Each donor had between roughly 450,000 and 2,300,000 distinct TCR beta clonotypes identified. Naive TCR beta clonotypes were estimated from low-frequency clonotypes matched to each donor's FACS-determined naive share, without sorting.

This TCR derives from a boy aged 5-17 years in good health. The source material was blood. This receptor chain uses TRBV19 and TRBJ1-4, with TRBD1 as a weak D call on 6 bases. The nucleotides are TGTGCCAGTAGTGACCTCAGGGGAATAAATGAAAAACTGTTTTTT. Translated, this is CASSDLRGINEKLFF.